These 10 T cell receptor beta chains share one sample of origin, sequenced in a study of shared clonotypes between healthy human individuals. Here immunoSEQ multiplex PCR was the method, and the copy in TCRdb shows in-frame clones only, minus some. The sample includes 530,000 or so clones, almost 80% of them seen just once. Sequencing used PBMCs. All receptors come from a woman between 40 and 55 years old in good health. Some clones in this sample may be carry-over from other donors' samples.

On this clone: This same CDR3 is encoded by further DNA sequences in the sample. The chain is built from TRBV7-3 and TRBJ1-5; D gene unclear. CDR1 and CDR2 from the germline V gene are SGHTA and FQGTGA. CDR3 size: 13 residues. V was cut by 2 bases and J by 4 bases, with 6 bases left in between. The CDR3 reads CASSLDGNQPQHF. CDR3 bases: TGTGCCAGCAGCTTAGACGGAAATCAGCCCCAGCATTTT.

This clone has just one count. The chain uses TRBV19 and TRBJ1-5; 12 bases are a match to TRBD1. CDR3 size: 15 residues. V gave up 5 bases and J gave up 5 bases; unmatched junction bases: 4. Germline lookup yields CDR1 LNHDA and CDR2 SQIVND (reference sequence). CDR3 coding DNA: TGTGCCAGTAGTTCCGGGACAGGGGGCGATCAGCCCCAGCATTTT. Translating it yields CASSSGTGGDQPQHF. Variable domain in full (rest from reference TRBV19 and TRBJ1-5): DGGITQSPKYLFRKEGQNVTLSCEQNLNHDAMYWYRQDPGQGLRLIYYSQIVNDFQKGDIAEGYSVSREKKESFPLTVTSAQKNPTAFYLCASSSGTGGDQPQHFGDGTRLSIL.

CDR3 residues: CATSRDRNRVQEQYF. Written as DNA, the CDR3 is TGTGCCACCAGCAGAGATCGGAACAGGGTCCAGGAGCAGTACTTC. The rearrangement uses TRBV15 and TRBJ2-7; possibly TRBD1 for D (6 bases). Germline CDR1 and CDR2: LNHNV and YYDKDF (reference sequence). This CDR3 is built from 15 residues. V shed 0 bases and J shed 7 bases, with 16 bases lying between them. Drawing the rest from reference TRBV15 and TRBJ2-7, the complete variable domain is DAMVIQNPRYQVTQFGKPVTLSCSQTLNHNVMYWYQQKSSQAPKLLFHYYDKDFNNEADTPDNFQSRRPNTSFCFLDIRSPGLGDTAMYLCATSRDRNRVQEQYFGPGTRLTVT.

In regard to this clone: A read error may explain this, as a much larger clone is one base away. The chain links TRBV7-7 to TRBJ1-1; 9 positions agree with TRBD1. CDR1 SSHAT and CDR2 FNYEAQ come from the germline V gene (reference sequence). Germline trimming cut 2 bases from V and 12 bases from J; bases unmatched to any gene: 10. CDR3 length equals 14 residues. CDR3 nucleotides: TGTGCCAGCAGCTTACGGGACGGACAGGGGAGAACTTTCTTT. Protein sequence: CASSLRDGQGRTFF. The full variable domain, its missing parts supplied by reference TRBV7-7 and TRBJ1-1, is GAGVSQSPRYKVTKRGQDVTLRCDPISSHATLYWYQQALGQGPEFLTYFNYEAQPDKSGLPSDRFSAERPEGSISTLTIQRTEQRDSAMYRCASSLRDGQGRTFFGQGTRLTVV.

The CDR3 spells CASRGTGGNQPQHF. CDR3 DNA: TGTGCCAGCAGGGGGACGGGAGGTAATCAGCCCCAGCATTTT. The chain employs TRBV6-6 and TRBJ1-5, with D possibly being TRBD1 (5 bases). The germline CDR1 and CDR2 sequences are MNHNY and SVGAGI (reference sequence). The ends were cut back, 6 bases at V and 4 bases at J, with 13 bases in the middle. The CDR3 runs 14 residues.

The rearrangement joins TRBV2 to TRBJ2-7; 7 bases align to TRBD1. There are 14 residues in the CDR3. With V trimmed by 6 bases and J by 2 bases, 7 bases remained unmatched. Germline-derived CDR1 and CDR2 are SNHLY and FYNNEI. The CDR3, as DNA: TGTGCCAGCAGGGCTCGACAGGGAACCTACGAGCAGTACTTC. Protein product: CASRARQGTYEQYF.

The chain combines TRBV18 with TRBJ1-5, with D possibly TRBD1 on 5 matching bases. Trimming removed 3 bases from V and 7 bases from J, with 13 bases in between. Germline CDR1 and CDR2: KGHSH and LQKENI. This CDR3 has 14 residues. CDR3 bases: TGTGCCAGCTCACCTCGAGGGGCTGGACAGCCCCAGCATTTT. Translated: CASSPRGAGQPQHF.

The chain joins TRBV15 to TRBJ2-2; D not certain. The CDR3 is 13 residues long. Germline V lookup: CDR1 LNHNV, CDR2 YYDKDF (reference sequence). The V gene lost 5 bases and the J gene lost 5 bases, with 9 bases spanning the gap. CDR3 in DNA: TGTGCCACCAGCGTAGATAGGACCGGGGAGCTGTTTTTT. Its translation is CATSVDRTGELFF.

The chain has TRBV28 and TRBJ2-1, with 11 bases aligning to TRBD2. There are 18 residues in the CDR3. V lost 2 bases and J lost 4; bases outside the gene matches: 10. Germline assignment: CDR1 MDHEN and CDR2 SYDVKM. The CDR3 sequence: CASSLPPSLAGVYNEQFF. The CDR3 bases are TGTGCCAGCAGTTTACCCCCCTCACTAGCGGGAGTTTACAATGAGCAGTTCTTC.

This clone was seen only a few times. The chain employs TRBV6-6 and TRBJ2-4; D possibly matches TRBD1 or TRBD2 (5 bases each). CDR1 is MNHNY and CDR2 is SVGAGI in the germline V gene (reference sequence). Trimming left V 5 bases short and J 0 bases short, with 11 bases between. CDR3 length: 15 residues. In nucleotides, the CDR3 is TGTGCCAGCAGTCTCCGGGACGGAGCCAAAAACATTCAGTACTTC. Residues: CASSLRDGAKNIQYF.